This is a list of T cell receptor beta chains from one sample in a study of cytomegalovirus exposure and HLA in healthy donors. TCRdb's copy holds only in-frame clones and misses some; the assay was immunoSEQ multiplex PCR. Of around 150,000 clones in the sample, roughly three quarters were seen once. Sequenced: PBMCs. The receptors shown here come from a male donor in good health and CMV-seronegative. CDR3s include the opening cysteine and the closing phenylalanine or tryptophan.

j_call: TRBJ1-2; v_call: TRBV6-5; cdr3_aa: CASTAGSGYTF
j_call: TRBJ2-7; v_call: TRBV10-1; cdr3_aa: CAPRQGSSSYEQYF
j_call: TRBJ1-2; v_call: TRBV7-8; cdr3_aa: CASSIQQGAGGYTF
j_call: TRBJ1-1; v_call: TRBV2; cdr3_aa: CASSPQEDTEAFF
j_call: TRBJ1-4; v_call: TRBV7-8; cdr3_aa: CASSLGGGDEKLFF
j_call: TRBJ2-5; v_call: TRBV11-2; cdr3_aa: CASSSGWDNQETQYF
j_call: TRBJ1-5; v_call: TRBV6-6; cdr3_aa: CASSYGRRDSNQPQHF
j_call: TRBJ2-7; v_call: TRBV5-8; cdr3_aa: CASSFRTLASEQYF
j_call: TRBJ1-4; v_call: TRBV10-1; cdr3_aa: CATTGTVYEKLFF
j_call: TRBJ2-6; v_call: TRBV19; cdr3_aa: CASSPGTGGTPGANVLTF
j_call: TRBJ1-1; v_call: TRBV18; cdr3_aa: CASSAGEGTEAFF
j_call: TRBJ1-3; v_call: TRBV5-1; cdr3_aa: CASSLDGESGNTIYF
j_call: TRBJ1-3; v_call: TRBV6-1; cdr3_aa: CASRSQGFSGNTIYF
j_call: TRBJ2-5; v_call: TRBV4-2; cdr3_aa: CASSQPTGLAGETQYF
j_call: TRBJ2-2; v_call: TRBV18; cdr3_aa: CASSRAQRTKVNTGELFF
j_call: TRBJ2-3; v_call: TRBV4-1; cdr3_aa: CASSPLGHRSTDTQYF
j_call: TRBJ1-3; v_call: TRBV5-1; cdr3_aa: CASSLGTGSSGNTIYF
j_call: TRBJ2-5; v_call: TRBV30; cdr3_aa: CAWSPTGVRETQYF
j_call: TRBJ1-2; v_call: TRBV6-1; cdr3_aa: CASSEGGSPYGYTF
j_call: TRBJ2-5; v_call: TRBV6-5; cdr3_aa: CASSPLSWRTQYF
j_call: TRBJ2-2; v_call: TRBV18; cdr3_aa: CASSENQVTGELFF
j_call: TRBJ1-5; v_call: TRBV18; cdr3_aa: CASSPSGQGGHGNQPQHF
j_call: TRBJ2-1; v_call: TRBV7-2; cdr3_aa: CASSSQAGGPYGEQFF
j_call: TRBJ2-1; v_call: TRBV4-2; cdr3_aa: CASSLTGGAREQFF
j_call: TRBJ2-2; v_call: TRBV2; cdr3_aa: CASSETGLNTGELFF
j_call: TRBJ1-1; v_call: TRBV18; cdr3_aa: CASSPPGALNTEAFF
j_call: TRBJ2-5; v_call: TRBV29-1; cdr3_aa: CSVDGSTGGETQYF
j_call: TRBJ1-1; v_call: TRBV10-2; cdr3_aa: CASSAPGNTEAFF
j_call: TRBJ1-1; v_call: TRBV6-5; cdr3_aa: CASSFTGGVNTEAFF
j_call: TRBJ2-5; v_call: TRBV7-8; cdr3_aa: CASSKGLAGAPYQETQYF
j_call: TRBJ2-2; v_call: TRBV6-6; cdr3_aa: CASRNTGGATGELFF
j_call: TRBJ2-7; v_call: TRBV7-9; cdr3_aa: CASSLAGRADEQYF
j_call: TRBJ1-3; v_call: TRBV6-1; cdr3_aa: CASSEHLQGIVGNTIYF
j_call: TRBJ1-5; v_call: TRBV19; cdr3_aa: CAVGQGFQPQHF
j_call: TRBJ2-7; v_call: TRBV6-1; cdr3_aa: CASSEVEAGGTYEQYF
j_call: TRBJ2-1; v_call: TRBV28; cdr3_aa: CASSTGGPANEQFF
j_call: TRBJ1-5; v_call: TRBV4-1; cdr3_aa: CASSGQGGQPQHF
j_call: TRBJ1-6; v_call: TRBV2; cdr3_aa: CASSVTAANSPLHF
j_call: TRBJ2-4; v_call: TRBV15; cdr3_aa: CATSRDQGSSVTKNIQYF
j_call: TRBJ2-3; v_call: TRBV2; cdr3_aa: CASSVGVGDTQYF
j_call: TRBJ2-1; v_call: TRBV28; cdr3_aa: CASSSQRAGGSYNEQFF
j_call: TRBJ1-5; v_call: TRBV28; cdr3_aa: CASRREASNQPQHF
j_call: TRBJ2-5; v_call: TRBV5-8; cdr3_aa: CASSLAGAGADETRYF
j_call: TRBJ1-5; v_call: TRBV5-8; cdr3_aa: CASSLVGQRGPQHF
j_call: TRBJ2-1; v_call: TRBV9; cdr3_aa: CASSVFGDSYNEQFF
j_call: TRBJ1-5; v_call: TRBV9; cdr3_aa: CASSVGPGQGPQHF